This entry features one TCR beta chain sequence. Its antigen is still unknown. It has no much larger one-base neighbor in the sample; base qualities were not kept. This sample is drawn from a study of T cell changes during pregnancy in multiple sclerosis (dated by TCRdb to about 2019). Turning to the overall study: Changes in the T cell repertoire over the course of pregnancy were examined in this study in women with multiple sclerosis.

Reading from cysteine to phenylalanine, the CDR3 counts 15 amino acids. Solely the CDR3 DNA is kept, with 45 bases framed from the first base. Per the germline V gene (reference sequence), MNHEY is the CDR1 and SMNVEV is the CDR2. A distance of 11 bases separates the germline ends of V and J, which lose 3 bases and 2 bases respectively. Libraries were built with the immunoSEQ multiplex PCR assay. Drawn from immuneACCESS, this table holds only the in-frame rearrangements with V and J called that TCRdb kept. Clones are partly lost; checked studies trace under half to an unresolved V gene and leave the rest unexplained. The sample contains 25,000 to 30,000 clones, about 83% of them found a single time. The ten largest clones add up to 8.3% of the sample.

Specimen: CD8+ T cells from peripheral blood mononuclear cells, collected after pregnancy. The source is a female donor with multiple sclerosis, enrolled in a pregnancy study. The rearranged chain carries TRBV27 and TRBJ1-3; TRBD1 is perhaps the D gene, given 5 matching bases. The CDR3 corresponds to CASSLGPGAGNTIYF. The base sequence is TGTGCCAGCAGTTTGGGGCCTGGGGCTGGAAACACCATATATTTT.